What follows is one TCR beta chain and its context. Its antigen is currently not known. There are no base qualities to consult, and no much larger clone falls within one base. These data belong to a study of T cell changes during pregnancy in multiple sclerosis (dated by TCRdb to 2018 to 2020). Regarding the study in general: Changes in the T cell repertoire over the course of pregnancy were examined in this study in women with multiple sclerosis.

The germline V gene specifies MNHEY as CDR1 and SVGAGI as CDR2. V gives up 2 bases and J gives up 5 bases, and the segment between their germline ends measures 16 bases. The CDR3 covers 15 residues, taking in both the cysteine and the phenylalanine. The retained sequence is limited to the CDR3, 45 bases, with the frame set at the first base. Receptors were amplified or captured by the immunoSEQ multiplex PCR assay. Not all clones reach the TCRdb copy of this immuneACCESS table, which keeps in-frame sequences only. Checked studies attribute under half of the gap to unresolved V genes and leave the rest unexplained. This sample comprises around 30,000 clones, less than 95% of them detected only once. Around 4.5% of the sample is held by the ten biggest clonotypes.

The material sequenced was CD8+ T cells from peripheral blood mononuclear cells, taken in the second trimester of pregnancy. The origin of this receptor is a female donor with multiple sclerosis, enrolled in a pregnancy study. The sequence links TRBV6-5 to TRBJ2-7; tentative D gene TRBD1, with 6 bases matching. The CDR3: CASSYEGTGSNEQYF. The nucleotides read TGTGCCAGCAGTTACGAGGGTACAGGGAGCAACGAGCAGTACTTC.